Each of the 21 T cell receptor beta chains below was sequenced from the same sample in a study of blood T cell repertoires in COVID-19. Here immunoSEQ multiplex PCR was the method, and the copy in TCRdb shows in-frame clones only, minus some. The sample lists 75,000 to 100,000 clones; roughly three quarters were seen once. The sample was peripheral blood. The receptors were gathered from a woman over 75 with acute or convalescent COVID-19.

The chain is built from TRBV7-6 and TRBJ1-5, with D hard to call. The CDR3 is 15 residues long. The ends were cut back, 1 base at V and 4 bases at J, with 11 bases in the middle. CDR1 and CDR2 (germline): SGHVS, FNYEAQ. CDR3 region: CASSLEGGFNQPQHF. In DNA form, the CDR3 reads TGTGCCAGCAGCTTAGAAGGAGGGTTTAATCAGCCCCAGCATTTT.

Many counts were recorded for this clone. The V gene is TRBV10-2, the J gene TRBJ1-6; D is ambiguous. Germline V gene sequence: CDR1 WSHSY, CDR2 SAAADI. V lost 3 bases and J lost 11, with 14 bases in between. The CDR3 loop spans 14 amino acids. The CDR3 spells CASSDVRVRTPLHF. CDR3 DNA: TGCGCCAGCAGTGATGTCCGGGTTCGTACACCCCTCCACTTT.

The chain uses TRBV30 and TRBJ2-7, with D possibly matching TRBD1 (5 bases). The germline gives CDR1 GTSNPN, CDR2 SVGIG (reference sequence). The V end lost 4 bases, the J end lost 3 bases, and 7 bases lay between the germline ends. The CDR3 has 11 residues. The CDR3 protein is CAWITGYEQYF. The CDR3 coding sequence is TGTGCCTGGATAACAGGCTACGAGCAGTACTTC.

J is TRBJ2-1 and V is TRBV6-5, with a tentative D call TRBD2 (6 bases). The V end lost 4 bases, the J end lost 0 bases, and 13 bases lay between the germline ends. The CDR3 is 16 residues long. Germline V lookup: CDR1 MNHEY, CDR2 SVGAGI. CDR3 nucleotide sequence: TGTGCCAGCAGTTCCTTAAAAGCGGGCTCCTACAATGAGCAGTTCTTC. Its protein is CASSSLKAGSYNEQFF.

To note about this clone: The junction and the germline gene differ at one end; a read error may be behind it. The V gene is TRBV6-6, the J gene TRBJ1-2; D not resolved. The CDR3 has 12 residues. The germline CDR1 and CDR2 sequences are MNHNY and SVGAGI (reference sequence). The CDR3 region is CASSSRNPADLF. DNA of the CDR3: TGTGCCAGCAGTTCCCGGAATCCGGCTGACTTATTC.

The CDR3 region has the DNA TGTGCCAGCAGCCCTTCCCCCAGCGGGGGGCGGGATACGCAGTATTTT. It encodes CASSPSPSGGRDTQYF. The chain combines TRBV7-8 with TRBJ2-3, with TRBD2 matching 9 bases. CDR1 and CDR2 from the germline V gene are SGHVS and FQNEAQ. Trimming removed 5 bases from V and 6 bases from J; junction bases left unmatched: 12. The CDR3 spans 16 residues. Filled out from reference TRBV7-8 and TRBJ2-3, the complete variable domain reads GAGVSQSPRYKVAKRGQDVALRCDPISGHVSLFWYQQALGQGPEFLTYFQNEAQLDKSGLPSDRFFAERPEGSVSTLKIQRTQQEDSAVYLCASSPSPSGGRDTQYFGPGTRLTVL.

The V and J genes are TRBV6-2 or TRBV6-3 and TRBJ1-5, with 8 bases identical to TRBD1. The CDR3 is 15 amino acids. CDR1 is MNHEY, CDR2 SVGEGT, per germline. Unmatched junction bases numbered 6, after V lost 2 bases and J lost 6 bases. CDR3: CASSYRQGALQPQHF. The CDR3 coding sequence is TGTGCCAGCAGTTACAGGCAGGGGGCCCTTCAGCCCCAGCATTTT.

The rearrangement links TRBV7-2 to TRBJ2-7; 7 nucleotides align to TRBD1. The ends lost 5 bases at V and 3 bases at J; junction bases unmatched: 13. Per germline, CDR1 SGHTA and CDR2 FQGNSA. The CDR3 spans 16 residues. The CDR3 loop is CASSTRQGPGDYEQYF. CDR3 sequence (DNA): TGTGCCAGCAGCACCCGACAGGGTCCAGGAGACTACGAGCAGTACTTC.

The rearrangement joins TRBV4-3 to TRBJ2-5; D might be TRBD1 (5 bases). The CDR3 extends over 13 amino acids. Germline CDR1 is LGHNA and CDR2 is YSLEER. Trimming took off 4 bases at V and 5 bases at J, with 11 bases between the two ends. CDR3 protein: CASSPQKGETQYF. The CDR3 DNA reads TGCGCCAGCAGCCCTCAGAAGGGGGAGACCCAGTACTTC.

This clone occurred many times. The V and J genes are TRBV11-2 and TRBJ1-1; TRBD1 might be the D (6 bases). V was cut by 1 base and J by 0 bases, with 9 bases left in between. Germline-derived CDR1 and CDR2 are SGHAT and FQNNGV. There are 15 residues in the CDR3. In DNA form, the CDR3 reads TGTGCCAGCAGCTTAGCAGGGGTGATGAACACTGAAGCTTTCTTT. It codes for CASSLAGVMNTEAFF. Supplemented by reference TRBV11-2 and TRBJ1-1, the full variable domain reads EAGVAQSPRYKIIEKRQSVAFWCNPISGHATLYWYQQILGQGPKLLIQFQNNGVVDDSQLPKDRFSAERLKGVDSTLKIQPAKLEDSAVYLCASSLAGVMNTEAFFGQGTRLTVV.

This clone was detected many times. The chain couples TRBV27 to TRBJ1-2; 10 nucleotides line up with TRBD1. Germline V gene sequence: CDR1 MNHEY, CDR2 SMNVEV (reference sequence). This CDR3 is built from 16 residues. V shed 1 base, J shed 8 bases, and the junction held 10 bases outside the gene matches. CDR3 sequence (DNA): TGTGCCAGCAGTTTATTTAGAGGGACAGGGGCGGGGGGCTACACCTTC. Encoded protein: CASSLFRGTGAGGYTF.

In this sample, this clone turned up a few times. This chain uses TRBV6-5 with TRBJ2-1; no clear D. The CDR3 has 15 residues. The ends were cut back, 6 bases at V and 0 bases at J, with 12 bases in the middle. CDR1 and CDR2 from the germline V gene are MNHEY and SVGAGI. The CDR3, as DNA: TGTGCCAGCAGCTACCAATCGAGCTCCTACAATGAGCAGTTCTTC. This gives the protein CASSYQSSSYNEQFF.

The chain uses TRBV4-3 and TRBJ1-1, with TRBD1 identical over 7 bases. The CDR3 loop spans 13 amino acids. Germline V gene data show CDR1 as LGHNA and CDR2 as YSLEER. V lost 0 bases, J lost 10 bases, and 5 bases stayed unmatched. The CDR3 here is CASSQDRDRVAFF. In DNA, the CDR3 is TGCGCCAGCAGCCAAGATCGGGACAGAGTAGCTTTCTTT.

The chain is built from TRBV18 and TRBJ2-2; D uncertain. The V end lost 2 bases, the J end lost 8 bases, and 9 bases lay between the germline ends. Germline V gives CDR1 KGHSH, CDR2 LQKENI. CDR3 length: 13 amino acids. CDR3 loop: CASSPGSTGELFF. As DNA, the CDR3 is TGTGCCAGCTCACCAGGCTCCACGGGGGAGCTGTTTTTT.

With respect to this clone: At one end, the junction sequence differs from germline, possibly due to a read error. The sample contains more than one DNA sequence encoding this CDR3. The rearrangement joins TRBV5-1 to TRBJ2-1, with TRBD1 matching 8 bases. CDR3 size: 15 residues. Germline V gene lookup returns CDR1 SGHRS and CDR2 YFSETQ. The CDR3 DNA is TGCGCCAGTAGCTTTCAGGGGGCAGACTACAATGAGCAGTTCTTC. Its translation: CASSFQGADYNEQFF.

The DNA of the CDR3 is TGTGCCAGCAGCTCCGCCTCGCAGGGTAATGAGCAGTTCTTC. Protein product: CASSSASQGNEQFF. The rearrangement joins TRBV7-3 to TRBJ2-1; a weak D match, TRBD1 (5 bases). This CDR3 comprises 14 residues. V lost 4 bases and J 7 bases, leaving 14 bases between the germline ends. Germline values: CDR1 SGHTA, CDR2 FQGTGA.

The sample holds a few counts of this clone. The chain couples TRBV7-2 to TRBJ2-7; 7 nucleotides align to TRBD2. With V trimmed by 2 bases and J by 2 bases, 6 bases remained unmatched. The CDR3 covers 15 residues. CDR1 and CDR2 (germline): SGHTA, FQGNSA. CDR3 DNA: TGTGCCAGCAGCTTAACGGGACTACCAACCTACGAGCAGTACTTC. Translating gives CASSLTGLPTYEQYF.

The chain has TRBV10-3 and TRBJ2-3; 9 positions match TRBD2. The CDR3 has 16 amino acids. Germline trimming cut 6 bases from V and 5 bases from J; bases unmatched to any gene: 12. Germline CDR1 ENHRY, CDR2 SYGVKD. CDR3 sequence (DNA): TGTGCCATCAGGAACCCAGCGGGGGGTCCCTTAGATACGCAGTATTTT. As protein: CAIRNPAGGPLDTQYF.

This rearrangement joins TRBV5-1 to TRBJ1-3; possibly TRBD1 for D (5 bases). This CDR3 spans 16 amino acids. V shed 1 base and J shed 0 bases, with 11 bases lying between them. Per germline, CDR1 SGHRS and CDR2 YFSETQ. The CDR3: CASSLLGTYSGNTIYF. The CDR3, as DNA: TGCGCCAGCAGCTTGCTCGGGACTTACTCTGGAAACACCATATATTTT.

This chain uses TRBV7-3 with TRBJ1-2, with D possibly TRBD1 on 6 matching bases. The CDR3 is made up of 15 amino acids. CDR1 and CDR2 from the germline V gene are SGHTA and FQGTGA. Trimming cost V 4 bases and J 2 bases, with 14 bases left between them. CDR3 region: CASSSRAGGNYGYTF. The CDR3, as DNA: TGTGCCAGCAGCTCGCGGGCTGGGGGCAACTATGGCTACACCTTC.

This sequence joins TRBV2 and TRBJ2-3; D possibly corresponds to TRBD2 (5 bases). This CDR3 has 15 amino acids. Germline CDR1 is SNHLY and CDR2 is FYNNEI. The V end lost 2 bases, the J end lost 3 bases, and 12 bases lay between the germline ends. DNA for the CDR3: TGTGCCAGCAGTGAAAGAGGGTATCAGACAGATACGCAGTATTTT. This gives the protein CASSERGYQTDTQYF.